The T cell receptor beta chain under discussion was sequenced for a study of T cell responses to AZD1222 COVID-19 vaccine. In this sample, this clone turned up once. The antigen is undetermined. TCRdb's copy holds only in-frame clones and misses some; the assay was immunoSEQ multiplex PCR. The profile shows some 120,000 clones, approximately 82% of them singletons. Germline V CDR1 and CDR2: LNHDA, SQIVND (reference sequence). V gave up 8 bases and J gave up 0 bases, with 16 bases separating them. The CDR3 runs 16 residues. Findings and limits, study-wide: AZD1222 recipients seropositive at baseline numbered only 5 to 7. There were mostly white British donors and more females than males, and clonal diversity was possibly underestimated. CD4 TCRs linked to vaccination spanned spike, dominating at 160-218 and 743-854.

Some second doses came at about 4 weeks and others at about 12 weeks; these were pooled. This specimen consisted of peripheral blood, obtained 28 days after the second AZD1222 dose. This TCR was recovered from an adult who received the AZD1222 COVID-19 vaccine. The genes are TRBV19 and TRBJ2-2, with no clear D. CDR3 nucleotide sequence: TGTGCCAGTGAACAACCGAAACACCCGAACACCGGGGAGCTGTTTTTT. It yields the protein CASEQPKHPNTGELFF.